The 30 T cell receptor beta chains below all came from one sample that was sequenced in a study of OX40 agonist ivuxolimab in advanced cancers. Libraries were made using the immunoSEQ multiplex PCR assay. Entries here come from immuneACCESS through TCRdb and include only in-frame sequences with V and J called. Some clones fail to appear in such tables; in the studies checked, an unresolved V gene covers under half of the shortfall, and the cause of the remainder is unknown. Here the sample has fewer than 25,000 clones; roughly nine tenths occur a single time. Clones ranked in the top ten supply around 29% of the sample. The sequences come from CD4+ or CD8+ T cells sorted from blood, collected in a trial of the OX40 agonist ivuxolimab. All receptors come from an adult with an advanced solid tumor such as melanoma, head and neck, liver or kidney cancer.

The CDR3 DNA reads TGTGCCAGCAGTCCGCGGACAGCTTTGGACCAAGAGACCCAGTACTTC. Translation: CASSPRTALDQETQYF. The chain couples TRBV25-1 to TRBJ2-5, with D perhaps TRBD1 (6 bases). This CDR3 has 16 amino acids. Per germline, CDR1 MGHDK and CDR2 SYGVNS. V was shortened by 5 bases and J by 0 bases, with 16 bases between the two germline ends.

This chain uses TRBV11-3 with TRBJ2-1; 12 nucleotides align to TRBD2. The CDR3 length is 15 residues. The V and J ends lost 2 bases and 9 bases, in that order; junction bases with no gene match: 5. Germline assignment: CDR1 SGHNT and CDR2 YENEEA. The CDR3 DNA reads as TGTGCCAGCAGCTTACTAGCGGGAGGGCCCACTGAGCAGTTCTTC. This sequence encodes CASSLLAGGPTEQFF. Full variable domain (outside the CDR3, taken from reference TRBV11-3 and TRBJ2-1): EAGVVQSPRYKIIEKKQPVAFWCNPISGHNTLYWYLQNLGQGPELLIRYENEEAVDDSQLPKDRFSAERLKGVDSTLKIQPAELGDSAVYLCASSLLAGGPTEQFFGPGTRLTVL.

V usage is TRBV13 and J usage is TRBJ2-6; TRBD2 might be the D (6 bases). The germline gives CDR1 PRHDT, CDR2 FYEKMQ (reference sequence). The CDR3 loop spans 19 amino acids. Deletions cut 5 bases from V and 0 bases from J, with 20 bases between. The CDR3 region is CASSPQSGLRDSGANVLTF. CDR3 DNA sequence: TGTGCCAGCAGCCCTCAGTCGGGGCTGCGGGACTCTGGGGCCAACGTCCTGACTTTC.

The rearrangement uses TRBV4-3 and TRBJ1-1; D possibly corresponds to TRBD1 (6 bases). CDR1 is LGHNA, CDR2 YSLEER, per germline. This CDR3 comprises 18 residues. The V end was cut by 3 bases, the J end by 4 bases, with 24 bases between. The CDR3 sequence is CASSQSRLGGARGTEAFF. The CDR3 DNA reads TGCGCCAGCAGCCAGTCGAGGTTAGGGGGGGCGCGGGGCACTGAAGCTTTCTTT.

The chain joins TRBV30 to TRBJ2-2, with TRBD1 as a possible D gene (6 bases). The CDR3 has 11 amino acids. Per germline, CDR1 GTSNPN and CDR2 SVGIG (reference sequence). CDR3: CALQGTGELFF. CDR3 bases: TGTGCTTTGCAGGGGACCGGGGAGCTGTTTTTT.

V usage is TRBV15 and J usage is TRBJ1-5, with D tentatively TRBD1 (5 bases). CDR3 length equals 14 residues. Trimming pared 7 bases from V and 0 bases from J, leaving 10 bases between. Germline CDR1 LNHNV, CDR2 YYDKDF (reference sequence). The CDR3 nucleotides read TGTGCCACCAATGGAGGGGATAGCAATCAGCCCCAGCATTTT. Translated, it gives CATNGGDSNQPQHF.

This clone was found once. The chain employs TRBV6-5 and TRBJ2-2, with D possibly matching TRBD1 (5 bases). The CDR3 spans 12 residues. Between the trimmed V and J ends, which lost 7 bases and 7 bases, there was a span of 10 bases. Germline assignment: CDR1 MNHEY and CDR2 SVGAGI. The CDR3 sequence is CASNTGFGELFF. The CDR3 bases are TGTGCCAGCAATACAGGTTTCGGGGAGCTGTTTTTT.

This clone was detected a few times. The chain couples TRBV10-3 to TRBJ2-7; D is unresolved. Trimming pared 4 bases from V and 0 bases from J, leaving 7 bases between. Germline V gene sequence: CDR1 ENHRY, CDR2 SYGVKD. This CDR3 is 13 amino acids long. CDR3 amino acids: CAISVASSYEQYF. The CDR3 bases are TGTGCCATCAGTGTAGCCAGCTCCTACGAGCAGTACTTC.

The chain carries TRBV28 and TRBJ2-7, with 8 positions matching TRBD1. The CDR3 is 14 residues long. J was trimmed by 8 bases and V by 4 bases; bases with no gene match: 10. From germline, CDR1 is MDHEN and CDR2 SYDVKM. The CDR3 here is CASSSNQGAKKQYF. The CDR3 nucleotides are TGTGCCAGCAGTTCTAATCAGGGGGCTAAAAAGCAGTACTTC.

This clone was observed a single time. The genes are TRBV7-9 and TRBJ2-3; D not resolved. Trimming pared 1 base from V and 0 bases from J, leaving 11 bases between. The CDR3 is 16 amino acids. Germline values: CDR1 SEHNR, CDR2 FQNEAQ (reference sequence). The CDR3 reads CASSLVGPSSTDTQYF. CDR3 nucleotides: TGTGCCAGCAGCTTAGTTGGACCTTCGAGCACAGATACGCAGTATTTT.

The chain is built from TRBV29-1 and TRBJ1-2, with 9 positions matching TRBD1. Germline-derived CDR1 and CDR2 are SQVTM and ANQGSEA. V trimming: 4 bases; J trimming: 4 bases; junction bases outside the gene matches: 25. This CDR3 region has 20 residues. CDR3 residues: CSVASLQGWDREDFFYGYTF. The DNA of the CDR3 is TGCAGCGTTGCCTCCTTACAAGGGTGGGACAGGGAGGATTTTTTCTATGGCTACACCTTC. Full variable domain (missing parts from reference TRBV29-1 and TRBJ1-2): SAVISQKPSRDICQRGTSLTIQCQVDSQVTMMFWYRQQPGQSLTLIATANQGSEATYESGFVIDKFPISRPNLTFSTLTVSNMSPEDSSIYLCSVASLQGWDREDFFYGYTFGSGTRLTVV.

A few counts support this clone. The J gene is TRBJ1-3, the V gene TRBV19; the D is unclear. Germline-derived CDR1 and CDR2 are LNHDA and SQIVND (reference sequence). This CDR3 is 12 amino acids long. V dropped 5 bases and J dropped 1 base, with 3 bases sitting between them. The CDR3 DNA reads TGTGCCAGTAGTCAATCTGGAAACACCATATATTTT. Amino acid sequence: CASSQSGNTIYF. The whole variable domain, remainder taken from reference TRBV19 and TRBJ1-3, is DGGITQSPKYLFRKEGQNVTLSCEQNLNHDAMYWYRQDPGQGLRLIYYSQIVNDFQKGDIAEGYSVSREKKESFPLTVTSAQKNPTAFYLCASSQSGNTIYFGEGSWLTVV.

The chain uses TRBV4-2 and TRBJ1-1, with TRBD1 as a possible D gene (5 bases). Per germline, CDR1 LGHNA and CDR2 YNFKEQ. This CDR3 spans 14 amino acids. V lost 1 base, J lost 8 bases, and 14 bases lay in between. The CDR3 reads CASSQGGEGAEAFF. As DNA, the CDR3 is TGTGCCAGCAGCCAAGGGGGCGAGGGAGCGGAAGCTTTCTTT.

This chain connects TRBV4-3 to TRBJ1-1, with TRBD1 matching over 12 bases. The CDR3 covers 15 residues. With 7 bases clipped from V and 5 bases from J, the junction kept 8 bases outside the gene matches. CDR1 is LGHNA, CDR2 YSLEER, per germline. This chain's CDR3 is CASTALGQGATEAFF. The CDR3, as DNA: TGCGCCAGCACCGCATTGGGACAGGGGGCAACTGAAGCTTTCTTT.

This chain joins TRBV28 and TRBJ1-5; D is unclear. Trimming stripped 2 bases from V and 4 bases from J, with 3 bases between. Germline V gene sequence: CDR1 MDHEN, CDR2 SYDVKM. The CDR3 loop spans 12 amino acids. This chain's CDR3 is CASSLLNQPQHF. In nucleotides, the CDR3 is TGTGCCAGCAGTTTACTGAATCAGCCCCAGCATTTT.

The chain's CDR3 is CASSWGQGVGYTF. Here the CDR3 DNA reads TGTGCCAGCAGTTGGGGACAGGGGGTCGGCTACACCTTC. V gene TRBV27 combines with J gene TRBJ1-2, with 11 bases lining up with TRBD1. The CDR3 is 13 residues long. V lost 4 bases and J lost 8; bases outside the gene matches: 3. Germline V CDR1 and CDR2: MNHEY, SMNVEV (reference sequence).

The chain links TRBV7-2 to TRBJ1-3; D unresolved. The CDR3 covers 17 residues. Trimming took 2 bases from V and 4 from J, leaving 18 bases between them. Per the germline V gene, CDR1 is SGHTA and CDR2 is FQGNSA. CDR3 nucleotide sequence: TGTGCCAGCAGCTTAAACAGAGTAGGTGGATCCGGAAACACCATATATTTT. The encoded protein is CASSLNRVGGSGNTIYF.

The genes are TRBV7-8 and TRBJ2-2; no clear D. Per the germline V gene, CDR1 is SGHVS and CDR2 is FQNEAQ. There are 14 residues in the CDR3. Between the trimmed V and J ends, which lost 3 bases and 9 bases, there was a span of 14 bases. As DNA, the CDR3 is TGTGCCAGCAGCTTGTCGGCCCCTCGGAGGGAGCTGTTTTTT. It encodes CASSLSAPRRELFF.

The rearrangement links TRBV4-1 to TRBJ1-1; a weak D match, TRBD1 (5 bases). Trimming removed 0 bases from V and 2 bases from J, with 10 bases in between. CDR1 MGHRA and CDR2 YSYEKL come from the germline V gene. The CDR3 has 15 residues. CDR3 amino acids: CASSQDQDRNTEAFF. In DNA, the CDR3 is TGCGCCAGCAGCCAAGACCAAGACAGAAACACTGAAGCTTTCTTT.

A word on this clone: The same CDR3 also results from other DNA sequences found in this sample. The chain employs TRBV6-6 and TRBJ1-4; weak D call: TRBD1 (6 bases). Trimming took off 2 bases at V and 7 bases at J, with 11 bases between the two ends. CDR1 is MNHNY, CDR2 SVGAGI, per germline (reference sequence). The CDR3 extends over 14 amino acids. CDR3 DNA sequence: TGTGCCAGCAGTTACGGGCAGGGGAGTGAAAAACTGTTTTTT. Protein sequence: CASSYGQGSEKLFF.

V usage is TRBV14 and J usage is TRBJ2-1; unclear D gene. V gave up 0 bases and J gave up 8 bases, with 23 bases separating them. This CDR3 spans 18 amino acids. Per the germline V gene, CDR1 is SGHDN and CDR2 is FVKESK. The CDR3 DNA is TGTGCCAGCAGCCAAGATCTTGTAGGGAACAGAGTTATGGATGAGCAGTTCTTC. It codes for CASSQDLVGNRVMDEQFF.

This chain joins TRBV11-3 and TRBJ2-3; 12 nucleotides match TRBD2. The CDR3 contains 18 residues. With 4 bases clipped from V and 2 bases from J, the junction kept 10 bases outside the gene matches. Germline V CDR1 and CDR2: SGHNT, YENEEA. As DNA, the CDR3 is TGTGCCAGCAGCTCCGGACTAGCGGGACAAGGCGTCACAGATACGCAGTATTTT. It is translated as CASSSGLAGQGVTDTQYF.

The chain combines TRBV10-3 with TRBJ1-5; D gene ambiguous. Germline lookup yields CDR1 ENHRY and CDR2 SYGVKD. V lost 5 bases to trimming and J lost 0 bases, with 5 bases between them. The CDR3 has 13 residues. CDR3 coding DNA: TGTGCCATCAGTTTGACTAGCAATCAGCCCCAGCATTTT. Translated: CAISLTSNQPQHF.

V usage is TRBV6-6 and J usage is TRBJ2-1; 7 nucleotides line up with TRBD2. V shed 6 bases and J 5 bases; nucleotides not matched to a gene: 10. Germline V CDR1 and CDR2: MNHNY, SVGAGI (reference sequence). The CDR3 runs to 15 residues. The CDR3 reads CASSEVAGVNNEQFF. CDR3 DNA: TGTGCCAGCAGCGAAGTGGCGGGAGTAAACAATGAGCAGTTCTTC.

The chain links TRBV4-2 to TRBJ2-1, with 12 bases identical to TRBD2. CDR3 size: 16 residues. V lost 0 bases to trimming and J lost 10 bases; unmatched junction nucleotides: 7. CDR1 is LGHNA and CDR2 is YNFKEQ in the germline V gene. In DNA, the CDR3 is TGTGCCAGCAGCCAAGATCAGAGACTAGCGGGAGACGAGCAGTTCTTC. This gives the protein CASSQDQRLAGDEQFF.

The V gene is TRBV28, the J gene TRBJ2-3; D gene unclear. Per the germline V gene, CDR1 is MDHEN and CDR2 is SYDVKM. V shed 3 bases and J shed 1 base, with 8 bases lying between them. This CDR3 region has 14 residues. The chain's CDR3 is CASSLSHGTDTQYF. CDR3 bases: TGTGCCAGCAGTTTGTCCCATGGCACAGATACGCAGTATTTT.

The V call is TRBV7-8, the J call TRBJ1-5, with a possible D match to TRBD1 (5 bases). The CDR3 loop spans 16 amino acids. V was cut by 1 base and J by 0 bases, with 10 bases left in between. Germline CDR1 and CDR2: SGHVS and FQNEAQ. CDR3 loop: CASSLGGSYSNQPQHF. The CDR3 nucleotides read TGTGCCAGCAGCTTAGGGGGCAGCTATAGCAATCAGCCCCAGCATTTT. The variable domain in full, with the rest retrieved from reference TRBV7-8 and TRBJ1-5, is GAGVSQSPRYKVAKRGQDVALRCDPISGHVSLFWYQQALGQGPEFLTYFQNEAQLDKSGLPSDRFFAERPEGSVSTLKIQRTQQEDSAVYLCASSLGGSYSNQPQHFGDGTRLSIL.

The chain employs TRBV19 and TRBJ2-2; 8 bases match TRBD2. The trim removed 5 bases at V and 6 bases at J, leaving 8 bases unmatched. The CDR3 loop spans 15 amino acids. The germline CDR1 and CDR2 sequences are LNHDA and SQIVND (reference sequence). Here the CDR3 reads CASSVGLGGSGELFF. DNA of the CDR3: TGTGCCAGTAGTGTGGGACTAGGAGGATCCGGGGAGCTGTTTTTT.

The chain is built from TRBV5-4 and TRBJ2-1; 9 bases are shared with TRBD1. V gave up 0 bases and J gave up 6 bases; unmatched junction bases: 7. CDR3 length: 16 amino acids. Germline V gene lookup returns CDR1 SGHNT and CDR2 YYREEE (reference sequence). The CDR3 is CASSLGRDRVGNEQFF. DNA of the CDR3: TGTGCCAGCAGCTTGGGTAGGGACAGGGTGGGCAATGAGCAGTTCTTC.

This chain links TRBV2 with TRBJ2-7, with D perhaps TRBD2 (6 bases). From germline, CDR1 is SNHLY and CDR2 FYNNEI. Deletions cut 8 bases from V and 0 bases from J, with 11 bases between. There are 13 residues in the CDR3. As DNA, the CDR3 is TGTGCCAGCTGGGACTCCAGCTCCTACGAGCAGTACTTC. It codes for CASWDSSSYEQYF.